This passage covers 4 T cell receptor beta chains from one sample sequenced in a study of vaccination and CD4 T cells after COVID-19. Treatment indicated: roughly 10-day PBMC culture with coronavirus spike peptide pools or control peptides (ViraFEST assay). What these receptors recognize is not known. Sequenced with the Oncomine TCR Beta short-read assay was DNA taken from cultured CD4+ T cells. Each CDR3 protein is one row after TCRdb ran MiXCR on the PCR reads. The sample lists some 13,000 distinct CDR3 sequences; about 28% were seen once. The sequenced material came from cultured CD4+ T cells from blood. All receptors derive from a human donor with COVID-19.

V usage is TRBV5-6 and J usage is TRBJ2-7; 8 bases agree with TRBD2. Germline CDR1 and CDR2: SGHDT and YYEEEE. The junction had 8 bases not matched to a gene; V was cut back by 1 base and J by 2 bases. The CDR3 totals 16 residues. In nucleotides, the CDR3 is TGTGCCAGCAGCTTGCAGGGCGGGGGGCGCGCCTACGAGCAGTACTTC. Translation gives CASSLQGGGRAYEQYF.

This sequence joins TRBV27 and TRBJ2-5; 10 bases match TRBD2. CDR1 and CDR2 from the germline V gene are MNHEY and SMNVEV (reference sequence). The trim removed 6 bases at V and 2 bases at J, leaving 6 bases unmatched. The CDR3 extends over 15 amino acids. The CDR3 DNA follows: TGTGCCAGCAGGCAACTAGCGGGGCGGCAAGAGACCCAGTACTTC. Its protein is CASRQLAGRQETQYF.

The J gene is TRBJ1-2, the V gene TRBV4-1; 9 bases fit TRBD1. The germline gives CDR1 MGHRA, CDR2 YSYEKL. V dropped 1 base and J dropped 4; count of bases not matched to a gene: 4. CDR3 length: 15 residues. The chain's CDR3 is CASSQVRTGAYGYTF. The DNA for the CDR3 is TGCGCCAGCAGCCAAGTCCGGACAGGGGCCTATGGCTACACCTTC.

The chain combines TRBV7-9 with TRBJ1-5; 7 bases are shared with TRBD1. The CDR3 loop spans 14 amino acids. V was clipped by 4 bases and J by 2 bases; unmatched bases: 2. CDR1 is SEHNR and CDR2 is FQNEAQ in the germline V gene (reference sequence). In DNA form, the CDR3 reads TGTGCCAGCAGCTCCACAGGGGGCAATCAGCCCCAGCATTTT. Encoded protein: CASSSTGGNQPQHF.